Below are 18 T cell receptor beta chains sequenced from a single sample in a study of shared clonotypes between healthy human individuals (TCRdb year 2020). Libraries were prepared through the immunoSEQ multiplex PCR assay. The table was pulled from immuneACCESS by TCRdb, which kept in-frame rearrangements only. Such tables lose some clones; where checked, under half of the loss comes from unresolved V genes, and the rest has no known cause. The table for this sample lists about 1.1 million clones; 70% to 85% of them were counted only once. The leading ten clones occupy about 0.94% of the sample. Sequencing used memory CD4+ T cells from PBMCs. According to the study, the label for this sample's cell subset or site signals: CD45RA-negative fraction. These receptors were collected from a man younger than 35 in good health. Some clones in this sample may be carry-over from other donors' samples.

CDR3 loop: CASRTSGGTSYEQYF. Here the CDR3 DNA reads TGCGCCAGCCGGACTAGCGGCGGGACCTCCTACGAGCAGTACTTC. V usage is TRBV5-1 and J usage is TRBJ2-7; 10 bases map to TRBD2. There are 15 residues in the CDR3. The V gene's germline CDR1 is SGHRS and CDR2 YFSETQ. V trimming: 7 bases; J trimming: 0 bases; junction bases outside the gene matches: 7.

The chain uses TRBV7-3 and TRBJ2-1; a weak D match, TRBD2 (6 bases). Germline V gene sequence: CDR1 SGHTA, CDR2 FQGTGA. This CDR3 has 14 amino acids. V lost 2 bases, J lost 9 bases, and 14 bases lay in between. CDR3 coding DNA: TGTGCCAGCAGCTTATCTCGGGGGACGGGTGAGCAGTTCTTC. This encodes CASSLSRGTGEQFF.

The chain recombines TRBV28 with TRBJ2-5, with 12 bases lining up with TRBD2. The CDR3 loop spans 15 amino acids. Trimming cost V 5 bases and J 5 bases; bases outside gene matches: 6. CDR1 is MDHEN and CDR2 is SYDVKM in the germline V gene. The CDR3 sequence: CASSGLAGSWETQYF. The DNA of the CDR3 is TGTGCCAGCAGTGGACTAGCGGGGTCTTGGGAGACCCAGTACTTC.

The chain links TRBV2 to TRBJ1-5, with D unresolved. The germline CDR1 and CDR2 sequences are SNHLY and FYNNEI. Trimming took 3 bases from V and 2 from J, leaving 11 bases between them. The CDR3 has 15 amino acids. The CDR3 reads CASSDGAIRNQPQHF. The CDR3 DNA sequence: TGTGCCAGCAGTGACGGAGCGATCCGCAATCAGCCCCAGCATTTT. Combining the CDR3 with reference TRBV2 and TRBJ1-5 gives the whole variable domain EPEVTQTPSHQVTQMGQEVILRCVPISNHLYFYWYRQILGQKVEFLVSFYNNEISEKSEIFDDQFSVERPDGSNFTLKIRSTKLEDSAMYFCASSDGAIRNQPQHFGDGTRLSIL.

The chain combines TRBV15 with TRBJ2-1; no reliable D call. The CDR3 has 16 residues. V shed 0 bases and J shed 2 bases, with 11 bases lying between them. Germline V gene data show CDR1 as LNHNV and CDR2 as YYDKDF (reference sequence). CDR3 DNA sequence: TGTGCCACCAGCAGAGATCCCCTCCTAGCCTACAATGAGCAGTTCTTC. This gives the protein CATSRDPLLAYNEQFF.

The chain carries TRBV5-1 and TRBJ2-7, with TRBD1 matching 11 bases. This CDR3 contains 14 residues. Trimming took 4 bases from V and 5 from J; bases not matched to a gene: 5. Germline assignment: CDR1 SGHRS and CDR2 YFSETQ. This chain's CDR3 is CASSRTGGSDEQYF. CDR3 DNA: TGCGCCAGCAGCCGGACAGGGGGCAGCGACGAGCAGTACTTC.

The gene calls are TRBV7-8 and TRBJ1-1; tentatively, D is TRBD1 (5 bases). CDR3 length: 12 amino acids. Trimming cost V 6 bases and J 7 bases, with 12 bases left between them. Germline loops: CDR1 SGHVS, CDR2 FQNEAQ. CDR3 bases: TGTGCCAGCAGTTCCCCGGGGGGTGAAGCTTTCTTT. This gives the protein CASSSPGGEAFF.

This rearrangement joins TRBV27 to TRBJ2-1, with D uncertain. V lost 5 bases and J lost 5, with 25 bases in between. Germline loops: CDR1 MNHEY, CDR2 SMNVEV (reference sequence). This CDR3 is 18 amino acids long. This CDR3 is CASSPFRVPGALNNEQFF. Here the CDR3 DNA reads TGTGCCAGCAGTCCCTTCCGGGTGCCGGGCGCCCTAAACAATGAGCAGTTCTTC.

V usage is TRBV23-1 and J usage is TRBJ2-7, with 8 bases fitting TRBD1. TRBV23-1 is an ORF, with its function uncertain. After removal of 4 bases from V and 3 bases from J, the junction contained 17 bases not matched to a gene. The CDR3 covers 18 residues. The CDR3 here is CASSPGVRLDRGGYEQYF. CDR3 DNA: TGCGCCAGCAGTCCAGGGGTAAGACTTGACAGGGGAGGCTACGAGCAGTACTTC.

This clone was observed a handful of times. This chain connects TRBV30 to TRBJ2-2, with 11 nucleotides matching TRBD2. After removal of 2 bases from V and 6 bases from J, the junction contained 8 bases not matched to a gene. Germline CDR1 GTSNPN, CDR2 SVGIG (reference sequence). This CDR3 has 16 residues. The CDR3 protein is CAWSWLAGGEAGELFF. CDR3 DNA: TGTGCCTGGAGTTGGCTAGCGGGAGGCGAAGCCGGGGAGCTGTTTTTT. Using reference TRBV30 and TRBJ2-2 for the parts outside the CDR3, the full variable domain is SQTIHQWPATLVQPVGSPLSLECTVEGTSNPNLYWYRQAAGRGLQLLFYSVGIGQISSEVPQNLSASRPQDRQFILSSKKLLLSDSGFYLCAWSWLAGGEAGELFFGEGSRLTVL.

This chain links TRBV15 with TRBJ2-7; no definite D call. Between the trimmed V and J ends, which lost 6 bases and 0 bases, there was a span of 15 bases. CDR3 length: 15 amino acids. Germline values: CDR1 LNHNV, CDR2 YYDKDF (reference sequence). DNA for the CDR3: TGTGCCACCAGAACCCGGACGGGCGGCTCCTACGAGCAGTACTTC. Residues: CATRTRTGGSYEQYF.

The chain has TRBV2 and TRBJ1-4; D is perhaps TRBD1 (5 bases). Germline V gene lookup returns CDR1 SNHLY and CDR2 FYNNEI. V was cut by 7 bases and J by 1 base, with 13 bases left in between. CDR3 size: 15 residues. The CDR3 region is CASTDRGLTNEKLFF. CDR3 sequence (DNA): TGTGCCAGCACCGACCGGGGCCTAACTAATGAAAAACTGTTTTTT.

V gene TRBV11-1 combines with J gene TRBJ2-3; D may be TRBD2 (6 bases). The CDR3 is 17 residues long. Germline CDR1 and CDR2: SGHAT and FQDESV (reference sequence). V lost 5 bases, J lost 0 bases, and 18 bases lay in between. The CDR3 nucleotides read TGTGCCAGCAGCCCTGAACCGGGACTGAAAAGCACAGATACGCAGTATTTT. Translating gives CASSPEPGLKSTDTQYF.

The gene calls are TRBV28 and TRBJ1-2, with TRBD1 as a possible D gene (6 bases). V was shortened by 6 bases and J by 8 bases, with 13 bases between the two germline ends. Germline V gene lookup returns CDR1 MDHEN and CDR2 SYDVKM. The CDR3 has 12 residues. The chain's CDR3 is CASSYRAWGYTF. DNA of the CDR3: TGTGCCAGCAGCTACAGGGCGTGGGGCTACACCTTC.

This sequence joins TRBV4-2 and TRBJ2-7, with 7 bases that match TRBD1. With 0 bases clipped from V and 5 bases from J, the junction kept 10 bases outside the gene matches. CDR1 is LGHNA and CDR2 is YNFKEQ in the germline V gene. CDR3 length: 16 residues. The CDR3 DNA reads TGTGCCAGCAGCCAAGATTGGCGAGGGGGCAACGACGAGCAGTACTTC. The encoded protein is CASSQDWRGGNDEQYF.

This clone was seen a few times. The rearrangement uses TRBV2 and TRBJ2-5; tentative D call: TRBD1 (6 bases). With 2 bases removed from V and 0 bases from J, the gap between germline ends came to 10 bases. CDR1 and CDR2 from the germline V gene are SNHLY and FYNNEI. This CDR3 region has 15 residues. The CDR3 DNA sequence: TGTGCCAGCAGTGAATCCGGACAGTACCAAGAGACCCAGTACTTC. It specifies CASSESGQYQETQYF.

The CDR3 coding sequence is TGTGCCAGCTCCGGACTGGGCCCCTACGAGCAGTACTTC. This gives the protein CASSGLGPYEQYF. The chain joins TRBV27 to TRBJ2-7, with TRBD2 as a possible D gene (5 bases). The CDR3 has 13 amino acids. The V end lost 8 bases, the J end lost 2 bases, and 13 bases lay between the germline ends. The germline V gene encodes CDR1 MNHEY and CDR2 SMNVEV (reference sequence).

The table lists this clone with a count of one. J is TRBJ2-1 and V is TRBV19, with 10 nucleotides matching TRBD2. In germline, CDR1 is LNHDA, CDR2 SQIVND (reference sequence). The CDR3 is 17 residues long. With 1 base clipped from V and 2 bases from J, the junction kept 5 bases outside the gene matches. Here the CDR3 reads CASSIGGLAQTYNEQFF. In DNA form, the CDR3 reads TGTGCCAGTAGTATAGGGGGACTAGCGCAAACCTACAATGAGCAGTTCTTC.